The T cell receptor beta chain described here comes from a study of T cell repertoires in ileal Crohn's disease (dated by TCRdb to about 2019). Context from the whole study: Median disease duration was around eight years, and 35% of patients were identified as active smokers at the time of surgery. TCR repertoire analysis was performed in around 60 Crohn's disease patients drawn from a prospective multicentre cohort. A total of roughly 150 mucosal samples from about 57 patients were sequenced, collected from several sites on the surgical specimen and at postoperative endoscopy. The study was conducted in parallel with a multicentre cohort that was designed to identify predictors of early endoscopic recurrence following ileocolonic resection. All patients had surgery for a complication: stricturing disease in about 60% and penetrating disease in roughly 39%. About half of the patients received postoperative therapy: ten to eleven received thiopurines and roughly 19 received anti-TNF agents. A Rutgeerts score higher than i0 was the definition used for endoscopic postoperative recurrence. The M6 samples were biopsies of the neoterminal ileum collected during postoperative colonoscopy.

The germline V gene (reference sequence) specifies GTSNPN as CDR1 and SVGIG as CDR2. Spanning cysteine to phenylalanine, the CDR3 consists of 15 amino acids. Of the read, only the CDR3 DNA is kept; its 45 bases are in frame from base 1. The V and J ends are trimmed by 2 bases and 3 bases, leaving 14 bases between them. Findings and caveats that apply to the study as a whole: The timing of postoperative endoscopy varied within the first year after surgery, and the median delay was 6.9 months. Only a subgroup of patients, of unstated size, had mucosal CD4 and CD8 T cells sorted and sequenced. Endoscopic recurrence was found to be associated with higher high-frequency clone percentages at surgery, and recurrence was observed in all patients with clonality above 26.8% (18/57). Compared with CD4 T cells, sorted CD8 T cells contained more high-frequency clones, which suggests that the mucosal expansions were mostly CD8. Patients who were active smokers at surgery had a significantly higher proportion of clonal expansions than non-smokers (roughly 24% vs 19%, p=0.02).

The time point label of this sample denotes: neoterminal ileum biopsy at postoperative endoscopy, about 6 months after surgery. Adults with ileal or ileocolonic Crohn's disease for whom ileocolonic resection was indicated were considered eligible. Whole ileal mucosal biopsies were stored frozen at -80°C before DNA extraction. Genomic DNA was extracted from frozen whole biopsies using a TRizol-based method and was quantified with a NanoDrop 2000 spectrophotometer. This clone was detected only a few times. Its antigen is currently not known. Base-call qualities are not available, and no considerably larger clone is one nucleotide away. Roughly 550 nanograms of biopsy DNA per sample were submitted for commercial TCRB immunosequencing. Adaptive Biotechnology amplified the CDR3 regions from genomic DNA with a two-step multiplex PCR designed to control amplification bias. In the first PCR, primers covered every V and J gene segment, and in the second PCR, barcodes and Illumina adapters were added. An Illumina instrument was used to sequence the CDR3 libraries. On the study's bioinformatics: Analysis combined the vendor-provided pipelines with custom analysis of raw data in R/Bioconductor under R version 3.3.0. Clonality, which ranges from 0 to 1, was calculated as the inverse of the normalised Shannon entropy across all productive clones. High-frequency clones were defined as the share of the repertoire occupied by the top 100 clones, with only clones passing a 95% confidence test being retained. The Simpson index measured repertoire diversity, and the Morisita-Horn index measured overlap between samples. Drawn from immuneACCESS, this table holds only the in-frame rearrangements with V and J called that TCRdb kept. Clones are partly lost; checked studies trace under half to an unresolved V gene and leave the rest unexplained. V, J and clone size are those of that table, while D and trimming were read from the DNA. Present in this sample are about 1,200 clones, around four fifths of which were seen just once. The ten biggest clones cover around 14% of the sample.

The receptor was derived from an adult with Crohn's disease. The chain is encoded by TRBV30 joined to TRBJ1-5; the D gene cannot be resolved reliably. Sequencing input: ileal tissue. The DNA reads TGTGCCTGGAGTCCCCCGGGTCTCTACAATCAGCCCCAGCATTTT. The encoded protein is CAWSPPGLYNQPQHF.